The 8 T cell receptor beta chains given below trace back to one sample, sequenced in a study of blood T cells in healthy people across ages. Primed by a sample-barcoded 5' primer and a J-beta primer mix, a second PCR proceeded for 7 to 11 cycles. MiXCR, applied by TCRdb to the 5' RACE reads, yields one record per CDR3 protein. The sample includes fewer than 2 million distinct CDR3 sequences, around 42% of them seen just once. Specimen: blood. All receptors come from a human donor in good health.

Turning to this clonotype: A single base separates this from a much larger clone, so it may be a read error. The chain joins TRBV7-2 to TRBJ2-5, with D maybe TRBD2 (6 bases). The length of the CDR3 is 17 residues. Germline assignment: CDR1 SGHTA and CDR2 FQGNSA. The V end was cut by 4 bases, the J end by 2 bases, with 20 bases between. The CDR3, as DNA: TGTGCCAGCAGCTACCCGGGACGAGCGGGCTTTCAAGAGACCCAGTACTTC. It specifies CASSYPGRAGFQETQYF.

CDR3 coding DNA: TGCAGTGCTAGAACGGGTGGCCCCTCTGGGGCCAACGTCCTGACTTTC. This encodes CSARTGGPSGANVLTF. The chain combines TRBV20-1 with TRBJ2-6; D call uncertain. The CDR3 runs to 16 residues. The germline gives CDR1 DFQATT, CDR2 SNEGSKA (reference sequence). The V end lost 2 bases, the J end lost 0 bases, and 11 bases lay between the germline ends.

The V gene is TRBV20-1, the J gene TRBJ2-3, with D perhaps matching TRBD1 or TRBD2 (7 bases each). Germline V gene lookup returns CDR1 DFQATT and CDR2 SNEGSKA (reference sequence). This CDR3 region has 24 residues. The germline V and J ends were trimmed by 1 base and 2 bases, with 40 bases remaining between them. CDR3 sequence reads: CSARGRGRRSSGGFFGFFTDTQYF. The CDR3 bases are TGCAGTGCTAGAGGGAGGGGGCGTCGTTCTAGCGGAGGTTTTTTCGGTTTTTTCACAGATACGCAGTATTTT.

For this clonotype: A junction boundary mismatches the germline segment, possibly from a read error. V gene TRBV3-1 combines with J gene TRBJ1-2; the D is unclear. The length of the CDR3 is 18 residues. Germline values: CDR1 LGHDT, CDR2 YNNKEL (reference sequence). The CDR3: CAISQAGSSPYVDYGYTF. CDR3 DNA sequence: TGTGCCATCAGCCAAGCGGGTAGTTCCCCCTATGTGGACTATGGCTACACCTTC.

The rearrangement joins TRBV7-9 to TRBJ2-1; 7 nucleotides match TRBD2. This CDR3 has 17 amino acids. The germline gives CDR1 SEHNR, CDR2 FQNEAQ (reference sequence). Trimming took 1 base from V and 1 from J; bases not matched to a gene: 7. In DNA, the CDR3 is TGTGCCAGCAGCTTAGTACGGGGAGGGACTTCCTACAATGAGCAGTTCTTC. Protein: CASSLVRGGTSYNEQFF.

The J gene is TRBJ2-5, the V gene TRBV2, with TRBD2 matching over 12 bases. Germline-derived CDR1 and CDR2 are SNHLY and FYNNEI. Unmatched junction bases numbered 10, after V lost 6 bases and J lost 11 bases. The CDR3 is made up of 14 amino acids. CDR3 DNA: TGTGCCAGCAGCCAAACTAGCGGGGGGACGGAGCAGTACTTC. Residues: CASSQTSGGTEQYF.

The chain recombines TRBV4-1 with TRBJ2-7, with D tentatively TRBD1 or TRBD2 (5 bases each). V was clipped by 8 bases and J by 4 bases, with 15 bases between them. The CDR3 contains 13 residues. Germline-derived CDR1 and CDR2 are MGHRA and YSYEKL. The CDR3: CASGRGPRYEQYF. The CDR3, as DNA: TGCGCCAGCGGCCGGGGACCCAGGTACGAGCAGTACTTC.

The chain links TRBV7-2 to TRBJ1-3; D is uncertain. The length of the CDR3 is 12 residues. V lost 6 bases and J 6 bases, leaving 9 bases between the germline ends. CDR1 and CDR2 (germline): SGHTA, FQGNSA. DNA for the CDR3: TGTGCCAGCAGTCCAGGTCCAAACACCATATATTTT. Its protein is CASSPGPNTIYF.